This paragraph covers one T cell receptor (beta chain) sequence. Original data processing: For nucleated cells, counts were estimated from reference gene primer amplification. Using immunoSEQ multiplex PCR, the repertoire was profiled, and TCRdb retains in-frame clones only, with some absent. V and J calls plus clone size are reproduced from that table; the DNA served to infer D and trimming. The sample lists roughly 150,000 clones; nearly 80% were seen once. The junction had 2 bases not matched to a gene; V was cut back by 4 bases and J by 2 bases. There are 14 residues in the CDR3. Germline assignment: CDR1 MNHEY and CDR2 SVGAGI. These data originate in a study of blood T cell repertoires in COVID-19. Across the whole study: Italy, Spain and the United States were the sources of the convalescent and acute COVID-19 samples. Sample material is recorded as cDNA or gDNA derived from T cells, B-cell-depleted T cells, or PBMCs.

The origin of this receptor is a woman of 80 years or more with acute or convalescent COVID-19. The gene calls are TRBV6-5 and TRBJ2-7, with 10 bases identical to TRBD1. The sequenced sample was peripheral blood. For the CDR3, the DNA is TGTGCCAGCAGTTTGGACAGGGGGGCCTACGAGCAGTACTTC. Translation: CASSLDRGAYEQYF.